Following are 26 T cell receptor beta chains from one sample sequenced in a study of blood T cell repertoires in COVID-19. This table comes from immunoSEQ multiplex PCR, and its TCRdb copy is limited to in-frame clones, with some not included. Of about 110,000 clones listed, approximately 80% are singletons. Sample: peripheral blood. All receptors derive from a woman in her forties or fifties with acute or convalescent COVID-19.

The chain employs TRBV5-1 and TRBJ1-1, with 7 bases identical to TRBD1. This CDR3 is built from 13 residues. V shed 0 bases, J shed 6 bases, and the junction held 2 bases outside the gene matches. In germline, CDR1 is SGHRS, CDR2 YFSETQ. The DNA of the CDR3 is TGCGCCAGCAGCTTGGAAGACAGGGCTGAAGCTTTCTTT. Encoded protein: CASSLEDRAEAFF.

This chain connects TRBV5-1 to TRBJ1-3; no clear D gene. Trimming took off 4 bases at V and 1 base at J, with 9 bases between the two ends. Germline CDR1 SGHRS, CDR2 YFSETQ. The CDR3 consists of 14 residues. The CDR3 DNA follows: TGCGCCAGCAGCCCTGCGGGATCTGGAAACACCATATATTTT. It codes for CASSPAGSGNTIYF.

This chain's CDR3 is CASGDGTAYEKLFF. The CDR3 DNA reads TGTGCCAGCGGGGACGGGACAGCGTATGAAAAACTGTTTTTT. This chain joins TRBV5-6 and TRBJ1-4; 7 positions match TRBD1. The CDR3 is made up of 14 amino acids. Per germline, CDR1 SGHDT and CDR2 YYEEEE. V was pared by 7 bases and J by 6 bases, with 9 bases of the junction left unmatched. Supplemented by reference TRBV5-6 and TRBJ1-4, the full variable domain reads DAGVTQSPTHLIKTRGQQVTLRCSPKSGHDTVSWYQQALGQGPQFIFQYYEEEERQRGNFPDRFSGHQFPNYSSELNVNALLLGDSALYLCASGDGTAYEKLFFGSGTQLSVL.

This clone has only a few counts. The chain recombines TRBV6-5 with TRBJ1-2, with a possible D match to TRBD1 (6 bases). The germline V gene has CDR1 MNHEY and CDR2 SVGAGI. Trimming stripped 7 bases from V and 1 base from J, with 16 bases between. The CDR3 length is 15 residues. The CDR3 DNA reads TGTGCCAGCAATTCAAGGGGGAGTCTTAACTATGGCTACACCTTC. Translating it yields CASNSRGSLNYGYTF.

Only one count was recorded for this clone. The V and J genes are TRBV5-4 and TRBJ2-3; tentative D call: TRBD2 (5 bases). The CDR3 is made up of 13 amino acids. Germline V gives CDR1 SGHNT, CDR2 YYREEE (reference sequence). Trimming removed 4 bases from V and 2 bases from J, with 8 bases in between. The CDR3 here is CASSVRDTDTQYF. CDR3 coding DNA: TGTGCCAGCAGCGTACGGGACACAGATACGCAGTATTTT.

V gene TRBV19 combines with J gene TRBJ2-6; 7 positions agree with TRBD1. This CDR3 has 16 residues. J gave up 3 bases and V 2 bases, and 4 bases lay outside the gene matches. The germline gives CDR1 LNHDA, CDR2 SQIVND (reference sequence). CDR3 region: CASSIRQGGGANVLTF. DNA of the CDR3: TGTGCCAGTAGTATACGACAGGGCGGTGGGGCCAACGTCCTGACTTTC.

This chain's CDR3 is CAWRGPGQGGNTIYF. The CDR3 bases are TGTGCCTGGAGGGGGCCCGGACAGGGCGGAAACACCATATATTTT. The chain has TRBV30 and TRBJ1-3, with TRBD1 matching over 8 bases. V lost 3 bases, J lost 4 bases, and 8 bases stayed unmatched. Per the germline V gene, CDR1 is GTSNPN and CDR2 is SVGIG (reference sequence). The length of the CDR3 is 15 residues.

The chain combines TRBV25-1 with TRBJ1-6; TRBD1 matches at 7 bases. V gave up 4 bases and J gave up 7 bases; unmatched junction bases: 16. The CDR3 sequence is 18 residues long. Looked up from germline, CDR1 is MGHDK and CDR2 is SYGVNS. The CDR3 nucleotides read TGTGCCAGCAGTGGAACCCCCAGACAGGGAATGGTGAATTCACCCCTCCACTTT. This translates into CASSGTPRQGMVNSPLHF.

The chain uses TRBV19 and TRBJ2-1, with 9 bases that match TRBD1. CDR3 length equals 15 residues. Per the germline V gene, CDR1 is LNHDA and CDR2 is SQIVND (reference sequence). The V and J ends lost 5 bases and 7 bases, in that order; junction bases with no gene match: 9. The CDR3 spells CASSPRTGAGNEQFF. DNA for the CDR3: TGTGCCAGTAGTCCCCGGACAGGGGCGGGAAATGAGCAGTTCTTC.

The genes are TRBV7-2 and TRBJ2-7; 7 nucleotides match TRBD2. The J segment lost 0 bases and the V segment lost 5 bases, leaving 10 bases of the junction unmatched. The CDR3 is made up of 16 amino acids. Looked up from germline, CDR1 is SGHTA and CDR2 is FQGNSA. CDR3 amino acids: CASSGGRLAYSYEQYF. As DNA, the CDR3 is TGTGCCAGCAGCGGGGGGAGACTAGCTTACTCCTACGAGCAGTACTTC.

The chain couples TRBV19 to TRBJ1-2; a weak D match, TRBD1 (5 bases). Germline CDR1 and CDR2: LNHDA and SQIVND (reference sequence). The length of the CDR3 is 13 residues. The ends were cut back, 4 bases at V and 8 bases at J, with 14 bases in the middle. The CDR3 loop is CASSRATTGGYTF. For the CDR3, the DNA is TGTGCCAGTAGTAGGGCCACAACAGGCGGCTACACCTTC.

This clone was counted a few times. J is TRBJ1-3 and V is TRBV19; D gene uncertain. This CDR3 comprises 16 residues. CDR1 and CDR2 (germline): LNHDA, SQIVND (reference sequence). V was shortened by 4 bases and J by 0 bases, with 13 bases between the two germline ends. In nucleotides, the CDR3 is TGTGCCAGTAGTACCAGCTTGAGGGCCTCTGGAAACACCATATATTTT. As protein: CASSTSLRASGNTIYF.

V gene TRBV9 combines with J gene TRBJ2-3; 11 bases agree with TRBD1. In germline, CDR1 is SGDLS, CDR2 YYNGEE. This CDR3 has 19 amino acids. Trimming removed 4 bases from V and 9 bases from J; junction bases left unmatched: 22. The CDR3 loop reads CASSPRTGGEFPHSRTQYF. As DNA, the CDR3 is TGTGCCAGCAGCCCCCGGACAGGGGGCGAATTCCCGCACAGTAGAACGCAGTATTTT.

The chain is built from TRBV7-6 and TRBJ2-2; 8 positions match TRBD1. The V gene's germline CDR1 is SGHVS and CDR2 FNYEAQ. The CDR3 contains 16 residues. V was clipped by 6 bases and J by 2 bases; unmatched bases: 8. This CDR3 is CASSLGTGQNTGELFF. Written as DNA, the CDR3 is TGTGCCAGCAGTCTTGGGACAGGACAAAACACCGGGGAGCTGTTTTTT.

This clone occurred a few times. This chain connects TRBV18 to TRBJ1-1, with 7 nucleotides matching TRBD1. CDR1 is KGHSH and CDR2 is LQKENI in the germline V gene. With V trimmed by 3 bases and J by 4 bases, 8 bases remained unmatched. This CDR3 comprises 15 residues. In nucleotides, the CDR3 is TGTGCCAGCTCACCCACAGGGGTAATTGGCACTGAAGCTTTCTTT. Translating gives CASSPTGVIGTEAFF.

The rearrangement uses TRBV6-6 and TRBJ2-7, with 12 bases identical to TRBD1. Germline V gives CDR1 MNHNY, CDR2 SVGAGI (reference sequence). V shed 6 bases and J 6 bases; nucleotides not matched to a gene: 9. The length of the CDR3 is 15 residues. CDR3 in amino acids: CASSISGTGGAEQYF. As DNA, the CDR3 is TGTGCCAGCAGCATTTCCGGGACAGGGGGCGCCGAGCAGTACTTC.

The chain recombines TRBV3-1 (or the pseudogene TRBV3-2) with TRBJ1-2; 8 positions match TRBD1. CDR1 and CDR2 (germline): LGHDT, YNNKEL (reference sequence). Trimming cost V 3 bases and J 4 bases; bases outside gene matches: 13. This CDR3 spans 17 amino acids. CDR3 protein: CASSQLTVGQGGYGYTF. DNA of the CDR3: TGTGCCAGCAGCCAGCTGACAGTTGGACAGGGAGGCTATGGCTACACCTTC.

This rearrangement joins TRBV9 to TRBJ2-3; D may be TRBD2 (5 bases). The V gene lost 4 bases and the J gene lost 2 bases, with 14 bases spanning the gap. Germline-derived CDR1 and CDR2 are SGDLS and YYNGEE. The CDR3 has 15 residues. The CDR3 spells CASSPSDSSTDTQYF. CDR3 bases: TGTGCCAGCAGCCCCTCGGACTCTTCCACAGATACGCAGTATTTT.

The chain has TRBV5-1 and TRBJ1-2, with 11 bases fitting TRBD1. Per the germline V gene, CDR1 is SGHRS and CDR2 is YFSETQ. V was clipped by 4 bases and J by 6 bases; unmatched bases: 8. This CDR3 contains 15 residues. The CDR3, as DNA: TGCGCCAGCAGCGCCCCGGACAGGGGGCTTGATGGCTACACCTTC. Amino acid sequence: CASSAPDRGLDGYTF.

The chain recombines TRBV5-1 with TRBJ2-6; D gene ambiguous. Trimming left V 0 bases short and J 1 base short, with 8 bases between. Germline assignment: CDR1 SGHRS and CDR2 YFSETQ. The CDR3 runs 16 residues. The CDR3 sequence is CASSLGPLSGANVLTF. For the CDR3, the DNA is TGCGCCAGCAGCTTGGGTCCCCTTTCTGGGGCCAACGTCCTGACTTTC.

The chain links TRBV6-6 to TRBJ2-6; D call uncertain. CDR1 and CDR2 from the germline V gene are MNHNY and SVGAGI (reference sequence). Trimming cost V 5 bases and J 0 bases, with 14 bases left between them. This CDR3 spans 17 amino acids. DNA of the CDR3: TGTGCCAGCAGTCAACTATTGGGTTCCTCTGGGGCCAACGTCCTGACTTTC. Amino acids: CASSQLLGSSGANVLTF.

The chain is built from TRBV19 and TRBJ1-5, with D tentatively TRBD1 (6 bases). CDR3 length: 17 amino acids. V was trimmed by 10 bases and J by 4 bases, leaving 26 bases between them. The V gene's germline CDR1 is LNHDA and CDR2 SQIVND (reference sequence). CDR3 in amino acids: CATRGGAAVLSNQPQHF. CDR3 sequence (DNA): TGTGCCACTCGGGGGGGGGCAGCCGTCCTTTCTAATCAGCCCCAGCATTTT.

The genes are TRBV5-1 and TRBJ2-3; 10 bases agree with TRBD1. From germline, CDR1 is SGHRS and CDR2 YFSETQ. With V trimmed by 0 bases and J by 2 bases, 3 bases remained unmatched. The CDR3 runs 16 residues. The CDR3 loop reads CASSLAGTGDTDTQYF. DNA for the CDR3: TGCGCCAGCAGCTTGGCTGGGACAGGGGACACAGATACGCAGTATTTT. The full variable domain, with the rest looked up from reference TRBV5-1 and TRBJ2-3, is KAGVTQTPRYLIKTRGQQVTLSCSPISGHRSVSWYQQTPGQGLQFLFEYFSETQRNKGNFPGRFSGRQFSNSRSEMNVSTLELGDSALYLCASSLAGTGDTDTQYFGPGTRLTVL.

The V and J genes are TRBV29-1 and TRBJ1-1, with 7 bases fitting TRBD1. The CDR3 length is 13 residues. Germline V gene data show CDR1 as SQVTM and CDR2 as ANQGSEA. V was pared by 2 bases and J by 4 bases, with 4 bases of the junction left unmatched. Here the CDR3 reads CSVENRGRTEAFF. CDR3 nucleotide sequence: TGCAGCGTTGAAAACAGGGGACGCACTGAAGCTTTCTTT.

The chain is built from TRBV6-5 and TRBJ2-7; D not resolved. This CDR3 spans 14 amino acids. Germline CDR1 is MNHEY and CDR2 is SVGAGI. Deletions cut 6 bases from V and 0 bases from J, with 12 bases between. For the CDR3, the DNA is TGTGCCAGCAGCCTGAACCCGAGCTCCTACGAGCAGTACTTC. This codes for CASSLNPSSYEQYF.

This rearrangement joins TRBV5-1 to TRBJ2-1; 10 bases are a match to TRBD2. CDR3 size: 13 residues. The ends lost 0 bases at V and 14 bases at J; junction bases unmatched: 5. Germline V gene lookup returns CDR1 SGHRS and CDR2 YFSETQ. The CDR3 protein is CASSLDSGGTKFF. CDR3 in DNA: TGCGCCAGCAGCTTGGATAGCGGGGGGACGAAGTTCTTC.